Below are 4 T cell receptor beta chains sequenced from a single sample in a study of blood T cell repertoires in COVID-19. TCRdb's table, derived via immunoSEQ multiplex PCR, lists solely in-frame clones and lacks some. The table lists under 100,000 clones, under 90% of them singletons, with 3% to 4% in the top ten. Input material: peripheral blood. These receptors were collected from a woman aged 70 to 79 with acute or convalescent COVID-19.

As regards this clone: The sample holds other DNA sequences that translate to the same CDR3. For the CDR3, the DNA is TGCGCCAGCAACCTACAGGGGATGAACACTGAAGCTTTCTTT. Protein sequence: CASNLQGMNTEAFF. V is TRBV5-1 and J is TRBJ1-1, with 7 bases that match TRBD1. The CDR3 totals 14 residues. Trimming cost V 6 bases and J 0 bases; bases outside gene matches: 5. Germline V CDR1 and CDR2: SGHRS, YFSETQ.

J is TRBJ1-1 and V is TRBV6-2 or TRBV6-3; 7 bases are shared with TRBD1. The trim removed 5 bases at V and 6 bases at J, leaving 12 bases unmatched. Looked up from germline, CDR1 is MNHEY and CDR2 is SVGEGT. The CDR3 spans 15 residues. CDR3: CASSHMDRQGAEAFF. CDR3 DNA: TGTGCCAGCAGTCACATGGACAGGCAAGGTGCTGAAGCTTTCTTT.

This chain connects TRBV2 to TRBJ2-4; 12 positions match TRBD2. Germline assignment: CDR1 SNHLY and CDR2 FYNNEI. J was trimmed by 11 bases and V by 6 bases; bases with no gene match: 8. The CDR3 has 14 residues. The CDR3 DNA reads TGTGCCAGCAGCCTAGCGGGGGGGCCTCGAGTTCAGTACTTC. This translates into CASSLAGGPRVQYF.

The chain's CDR3 is CASSLLAGGVNEQFF. For the CDR3, the DNA is TGTGCCAGCAGCCTACTAGCGGGAGGGGTCAATGAGCAGTTCTTC. J is TRBJ2-1 and V is TRBV11-2; 13 bases are shared with TRBD2. The CDR3 consists of 15 residues. J was trimmed by 6 bases and V by 5 bases; bases with no gene match: 4. Germline V CDR1 and CDR2: SGHAT, FQNNGV. The variable domain in full, with the rest retrieved from reference TRBV11-2 and TRBJ2-1, is EAGVAQSPRYKIIEKRQSVAFWCNPISGHATLYWYQQILGQGPKLLIQFQNNGVVDDSQLPKDRFSAERLKGVDSTLKIQPAKLEDSAVYLCASSLLAGGVNEQFFGPGTRLTVL.